The 17 T cell receptor beta chains below all came from one sample that was sequenced in a study of technical replicates of blood from a handful of donors. The method was immunoSEQ multiplex PCR; TCRdb's version includes in-frame clones alone and lacks a portion of them. The sample carries about 94,000 clones, more than 90% recorded once. The sample was T cells isolated from PBMCs. The source of these receptors is a human donor in good health.

This chain connects TRBV29-1 to TRBJ1-4; perhaps TRBD1 as D (6 bases). The V gene lost 4 bases and the J gene lost 3 bases, with 6 bases spanning the gap. Germline CDR1 and CDR2: SQVTM and ANQGSEA. CDR3 length equals 12 residues. The CDR3 DNA sequence: TGCAGCGTTGGGGGGCCTAATGAAAAACTGTTTTTT. Translation: CSVGGPNEKLFF.

This chain joins TRBV5-4 and TRBJ2-3; 8 nucleotides match TRBD1. V gave up 4 bases and J gave up 1 base; unmatched junction bases: 5. This CDR3 region has 15 residues. Per germline, CDR1 SGHNT and CDR2 YYREEE (reference sequence). The CDR3 DNA sequence: TGTGCCAGCAGCCCAGGGGGCGCGGGCACAGATACGCAGTATTTT. As protein: CASSPGGAGTDTQYF. Full variable domain (outside the CDR3, taken from reference TRBV5-4 and TRBJ2-3): ETGVTQSPTHLIKTRGQQVTLRCSSQSGHNTVSWYQQALGQGPQFIFQYYREEENGRGNFPPRFSGLQFPNYSSELNVNALELDDSALYLCASSPGGAGTDTQYFGPGTRLTVL.

The chain links TRBV7-2 to TRBJ1-3; perhaps TRBD1 as D (5 bases). This CDR3 is built from 14 residues. Germline V gene data show CDR1 as SGHTA and CDR2 as FQGNSA. V was shortened by 7 bases and J by 4 bases, with 14 bases between the two germline ends. CDR3 sequence: CASTPRAGGNTIYF. The DNA of the CDR3 is TGTGCCAGCACGCCCAGGGCGGGGGGAAACACCATATATTTT. The entire variable domain, with the rest obtained from reference TRBV7-2 and TRBJ1-3, is as follows: GAGVSQSPSNKVTEKGKDVELRCDPISGHTALYWYRQSLGQGLEFLIYFQGNSAPDKSGLPSDRFSAERTGGSVSTLTIQRTQQEDSAVYLCASTPRAGGNTIYFGEGSWLTVV.

The rearrangement links TRBV5-1 to TRBJ2-1; the match to TRBD1 covers 8 bases. There are 15 residues in the CDR3. Germline V gives CDR1 SGHRS, CDR2 YFSETQ. With V trimmed by 2 bases and J by 8 bases, 9 bases remained unmatched. The CDR3 is CASSLGTGPFDEQFF. In DNA form, the CDR3 reads TGCGCCAGCAGCTTAGGGACAGGACCTTTCGATGAGCAGTTCTTC.

This chain connects TRBV4-1 to TRBJ1-5; weak D call: TRBD1 (6 bases). The V end lost 6 bases, the J end lost 2 bases, and 8 bases lay between the germline ends. The CDR3 loop spans 13 amino acids. Germline V lookup: CDR1 MGHRA, CDR2 YSYEKL. This CDR3 is CASSPGGNQPQHF. The CDR3 DNA is TGCGCCAGCAGTCCAGGGGGCAATCAGCCCCAGCATTTT.

The V and J genes are TRBV4-1 and TRBJ2-7, with 8 nucleotides matching TRBD1. The CDR3 length is 14 residues. With 6 bases clipped from V and 5 bases from J, the junction kept 9 bases outside the gene matches. Germline V CDR1 and CDR2: MGHRA, YSYEKL. CDR3 DNA: TGCGCCAGCAGTCCAGGGACAGGATGGAACGAGCAGTACTTC. Residues: CASSPGTGWNEQYF.

V is TRBV5-1 and J is TRBJ2-3; 8 nucleotides agree with TRBD1. Per the germline V gene, CDR1 is SGHRS and CDR2 is YFSETQ. There are 14 residues in the CDR3. With 4 bases clipped from V and 6 bases from J, the junction kept 7 bases outside the gene matches. This CDR3 reads CASSAGTGGDTQYF. The DNA of the CDR3 is TGCGCCAGCAGCGCGGGGACAGGCGGGGATACGCAGTATTTT.

The chain uses TRBV6-4 and TRBJ2-1; 8 bases match TRBD1. This CDR3 is built from 15 residues. Germline loops: CDR1 MRHNA, CDR2 SNTAGT. V was pared by 3 bases and J by 6 bases, with 7 bases of the junction left unmatched. In nucleotides, the CDR3 is TGTGCCAGCAGTGATGAGGGGGACAGGCCCAATGAGCAGTTCTTC. It yields the protein CASSDEGDRPNEQFF.

The rearrangement uses TRBV6-5 and TRBJ2-1; weak D call: TRBD1 (5 bases). V gave up 8 bases and J gave up 0 bases, with 14 bases separating them. This CDR3 spans 15 amino acids. Germline V gene sequence: CDR1 MNHEY, CDR2 SVGAGI. The CDR3 nucleotides read TGTGCCAGCGGGCAGGGCCCAAGCTCCTACAATGAGCAGTTCTTC. Its translation: CASGQGPSSYNEQFF.

This chain links TRBV5-4 with TRBJ2-1, with 10 bases aligning to TRBD1. From germline, CDR1 is SGHNT and CDR2 YYREEE (reference sequence). CDR3 length: 17 residues. V trimming: 3 bases; J trimming: 7 bases; junction bases outside the gene matches: 13. The CDR3 is CASSSGFGTGARNEQFF. In DNA form, the CDR3 reads TGTGCCAGCAGCTCCGGTTTCGGGACAGGGGCTCGGAATGAGCAGTTCTTC.

This chain joins TRBV5-1 and TRBJ1-1; D is possibly TRBD1 (5 bases). Trimming removed 4 bases from V and 1 base from J, with 23 bases in between. Looked up from germline, CDR1 is SGHRS and CDR2 is YFSETQ. The CDR3 contains 18 residues. The CDR3 DNA reads as TGCGCCAGCAGCAATGCGGGGATGCTGGGCAGGGAGAACACTGAAGCTTTCTTT. This codes for CASSNAGMLGRENTEAFF. Combining the CDR3 with reference TRBV5-1 and TRBJ1-1 gives the whole variable domain KAGVTQTPRYLIKTRGQQVTLSCSPISGHRSVSWYQQTPGQGLQFLFEYFSETQRNKGNFPGRFSGRQFSNSRSEMNVSTLELGDSALYLCASSNAGMLGRENTEAFFGQGTRLTVV.

This clone has only one observation. V gene TRBV6-5 combines with J gene TRBJ2-3; D may be TRBD2 (5 bases). Germline V CDR1 and CDR2: MNHEY, SVGAGI. V lost 6 bases to trimming and J lost 6 bases, with 16 bases between them. The CDR3 sequence is 14 residues long. The CDR3 loop reads CASSQRARGDTQYF. CDR3 in DNA: TGTGCCAGCAGCCAAAGGGCACGAGGGGATACGCAGTATTTT.

V gene TRBV6-1 combines with J gene TRBJ2-3; a weak D match, TRBD2 (6 bases). This CDR3 is 19 amino acids long. Between the trimmed V and J ends, which lost 4 bases and 0 bases, there was a span of 23 bases. CDR1 and CDR2 from the germline V gene are MNHNS and SASEGT. In DNA form, the CDR3 reads TGTGCCAGCAGTGCCCTTTGGCGGGGCCGAACCACTAGCACAGATACGCAGTATTTT. This codes for CASSALWRGRTTSTDTQYF.

The chain has TRBV7-9 and TRBJ2-3; the D gene is possibly TRBD2 (5 bases). The CDR3 runs 15 residues. V lost 1 base, J lost 3 bases, and 11 bases lay in between. Germline V lookup: CDR1 SEHNR, CDR2 FQNEAQ (reference sequence). CDR3 DNA: TGTGCCAGCAGCTTAGTGGGGAGCCAGACAGATACGCAGTATTTT. This codes for CASSLVGSQTDTQYF.

The chain employs TRBV6-5 and TRBJ1-1; D is unclear. This CDR3 is 14 amino acids long. Trimming took 7 bases from V and 4 from J, leaving 16 bases between them. The germline V gene encodes CDR1 MNHEY and CDR2 SVGAGI. The CDR3 reads CASTPIAVSTEAFF. DNA for the CDR3: TGTGCCAGCACGCCCATTGCCGTGAGCACTGAAGCTTTCTTT.

This clone was detected once. The chain uses TRBV2 and TRBJ2-1; TRBD1 is a possible D gene (6 bases). Germline V gene sequence: CDR1 SNHLY, CDR2 FYNNEI. Trimming cost V 10 bases and J 9 bases, with 16 bases left between them. This CDR3 is 12 amino acids long. Here the CDR3 DNA reads TGTGCCATTTCTTCAGGGGAGCCTGAGCAGTTCTTC. Protein: CAISSGEPEQFF.

This chain joins TRBV7-2 and TRBJ2-5, with D perhaps TRBD2 (5 bases). The CDR3 covers 15 residues. The germline V and J ends were trimmed by 4 bases and 1 base, with 13 bases remaining between them. Germline loops: CDR1 SGHTA, CDR2 FQGNSA. The CDR3 loop reads CASSYGGLAQETQYF. CDR3 nucleotide sequence: TGTGCCAGCAGCTATGGCGGCCTAGCCCAAGAGACCCAGTACTTC.